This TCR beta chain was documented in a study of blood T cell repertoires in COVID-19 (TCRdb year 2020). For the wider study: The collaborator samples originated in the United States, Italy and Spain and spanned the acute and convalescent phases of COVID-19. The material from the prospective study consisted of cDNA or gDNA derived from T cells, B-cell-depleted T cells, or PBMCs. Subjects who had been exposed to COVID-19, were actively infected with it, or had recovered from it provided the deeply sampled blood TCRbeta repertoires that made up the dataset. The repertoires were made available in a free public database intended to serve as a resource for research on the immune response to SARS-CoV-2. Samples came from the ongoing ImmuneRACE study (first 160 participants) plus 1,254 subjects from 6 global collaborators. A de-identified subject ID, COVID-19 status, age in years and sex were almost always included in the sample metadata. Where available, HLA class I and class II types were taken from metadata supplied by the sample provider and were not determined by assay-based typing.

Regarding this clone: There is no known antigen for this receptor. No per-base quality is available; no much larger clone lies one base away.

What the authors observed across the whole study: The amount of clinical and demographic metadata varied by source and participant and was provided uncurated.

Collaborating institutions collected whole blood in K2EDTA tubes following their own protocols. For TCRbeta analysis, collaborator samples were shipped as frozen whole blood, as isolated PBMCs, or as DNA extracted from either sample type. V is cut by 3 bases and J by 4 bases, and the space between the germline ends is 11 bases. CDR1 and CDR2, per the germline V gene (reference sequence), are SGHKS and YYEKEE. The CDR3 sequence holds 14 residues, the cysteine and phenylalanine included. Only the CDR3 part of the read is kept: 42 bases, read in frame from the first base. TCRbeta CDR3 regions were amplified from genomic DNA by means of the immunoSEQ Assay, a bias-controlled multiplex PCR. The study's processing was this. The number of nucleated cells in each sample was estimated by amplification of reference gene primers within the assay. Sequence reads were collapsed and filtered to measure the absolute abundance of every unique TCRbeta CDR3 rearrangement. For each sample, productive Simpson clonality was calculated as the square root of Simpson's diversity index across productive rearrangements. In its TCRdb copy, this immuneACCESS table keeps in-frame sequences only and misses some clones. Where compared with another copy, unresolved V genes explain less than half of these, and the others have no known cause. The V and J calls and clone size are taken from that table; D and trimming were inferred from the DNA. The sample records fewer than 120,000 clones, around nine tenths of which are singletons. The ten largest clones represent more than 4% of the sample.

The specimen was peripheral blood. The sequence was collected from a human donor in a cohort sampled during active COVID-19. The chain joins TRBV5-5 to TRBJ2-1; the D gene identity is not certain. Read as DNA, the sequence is TGTGCCAGCAGCTCAAACTACTATTACAATGAGCAGTTCTTC. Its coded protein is CASSSNYYYNEQFF.